Sequencing of this T cell receptor (beta chain) was carried out in a study of blood T cell repertoires in COVID-19 (dated by TCRdb to the early 2020s). A note on the overall study: Samples from collaborators originated in the United States, Italy and Spain and spanned both the acute and convalescent phases of COVID-19. A de-identified subject ID, COVID-19 status, age in years and sex were almost always included in the sample metadata. Where available, HLA class I and class II types were obtained from metadata supplied by the sample provider rather than from assay-based typing. The prospective study material was composed of cDNA or gDNA derived from T cells, B-cell-depleted T cells, or PBMCs. Subjects who had been exposed to COVID-19, were actively infected with it, or had recovered from it provided the deeply sampled blood TCRbeta repertoires that made up the dataset. The repertoires were made available in a free public database intended to serve as a resource for research on the immune response to SARS-CoV-2. The samples were drawn from the first 160 participants of the ongoing ImmuneRACE study and from under 1,500 subjects provided by 6 global collaborators. Study-wide conclusions, independent of this receptor: The quantity of clinical and demographic metadata differed by source and by participant and was supplied without curation.

Each collaborating institution followed its own protocols to collect whole blood in K2EDTA tubes. For TCRbeta analysis, collaborators shipped samples as frozen whole blood, isolated PBMCs, or DNA extracted from either of those sample types. Turning to this clone: This receptor's antigen is unknown. No base quality values were provided; no much bigger clone lies one nucleotide off.

Trimming costs V 6 bases and J 7 bases, and their ends lie 16 bases apart. There are 14 amino acids in the CDR3, from cysteine to phenylalanine inclusive. Solely the CDR3 DNA is kept, with 42 bases framed from the first base. The germline V gene yields MGHDK for CDR1 and SYGVNS for CDR2. The immunoSEQ Assay, a bias-controlled multiplex PCR, was used to amplify TCRbeta CDR3 regions from genomic DNA. Under the source paper's analysis protocol: Within the assay, amplification of reference gene primers was used to estimate how many nucleated cells each sample contained. Sequence reads were collapsed and filtered to measure the absolute abundance of every unique TCRbeta CDR3 rearrangement. For each sample, productive Simpson clonality was calculated as the square root of Simpson's diversity index over productive rearrangements. TCRdb holds this immuneACCESS table with in-frame rearrangements only. Some clones are missing; in checked studies, unresolved V genes explain under half, and the rest has no known cause. From that table come the V and J calls and clone size; the DNA was used to work out D and trimming. For this sample there are about 100,000 clones; 85% appear just once. The ten largest clones add up to more than 1.5% of the sample.

The V and J segments used are TRBV25-1 and TRBJ1-3; D gene: possibly TRBD1, on 5 matching bases. This clonotype was obtained from a woman in her 70s with active or convalescent COVID-19. The specimen was peripheral blood. At the DNA level, the sequence is TGTGCCAGCAGGTCGACAGTGGGGACTAACACCATATATTTT. Translation gives CASRSTVGTNTIYF. Reference TRBV25-1 and TRBJ1-3 genes cover what lies past the CDR3, so the full variable domain is EADIYQTPRYLVIGTGKKITLECSQTMGHDKMYWYQQDPGMELHLIHYSYGVNSTEKGDLSSESTVSRIRTEHFPLTLESARPSHTSQYLCASRSTVGTNTIYFGEGSWLTVV.